This TCR beta chain was identified in a study of blood T cells in healthy people across ages. Study-wide results and limits: The study regarded diversity estimates from one million T cells as underestimates. TCR beta diversity correlated strongly with naive T cell percentage.

Primed by a sample-barcoded 5' primer and a J-beta primer mix, a second PCR proceeded for roughly 6 to 12 cycles. Every cDNA molecule carried a tag from a template-switch adaptor bearing 12 random nucleotides. A single record per CDR3 protein comes from TCRdb applying MiXCR to the 5' RACE reads. The table includes under 1,000,000 distinct CDR3 sequences, around half detected once. A word on this clonotype: The target antigen is unknown.

Per sample, no less than 6 micrograms of total RNA were extracted. The clonotype originates from a man older than 75 in good health. The sequencing sample was made of blood.

CDR3 bases: TGTGCCAGCAGCCCCGTTTCGGGACAGGTTTGTGAGGACGAGCAGTACTTC. Protein: CASSPVSGQVCEDEQYF. V usage is TRBV6-7 and J usage is TRBJ2-7; TRBD1 aligns across 8 bases. TRBV6-7 is placed among ORFs of uncertain function. The V gene end was trimmed by 6 bases and the J gene end by 5 bases; junction bases not matched to a gene: 18. The CDR3 is 17 residues long.